This T cell receptor beta chain was retrieved from a study of T cell changes during pregnancy in multiple sclerosis. This CDR3 region has 15 residues. Trimming stripped 0 bases from V and 2 bases from J, with 8 bases between. CDR1 and CDR2 from the germline V gene are MGHRA and YSYEKL. The table came from immunoSEQ multiplex PCR; TCRdb's copy has only in-frame clones and leaves some out. Among 70,000 to 100,000 clones listed, just over 90% were seen once. The sequence was collected from a female donor in good health, enrolled as a control in a pregnancy study. Sequencing used peripheral blood, obtained in the third trimester of pregnancy. This chain uses TRBV4-1 with TRBJ1-3; D uncertain. The CDR3 sequence: CASSQDSGTGNTIYF. The CDR3 nucleotides are TGCGCCAGCAGCCAAGATTCGGGGACTGGAAACACCATATATTTT.